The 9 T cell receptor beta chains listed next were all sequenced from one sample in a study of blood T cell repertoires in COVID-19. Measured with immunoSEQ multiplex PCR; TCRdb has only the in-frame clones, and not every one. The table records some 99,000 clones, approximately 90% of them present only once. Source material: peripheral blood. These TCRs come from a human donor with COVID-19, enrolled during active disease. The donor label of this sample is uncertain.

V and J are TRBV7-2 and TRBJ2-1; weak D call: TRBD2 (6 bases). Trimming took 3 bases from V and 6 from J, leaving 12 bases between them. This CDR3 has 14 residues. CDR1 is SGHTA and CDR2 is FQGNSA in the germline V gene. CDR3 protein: CASSFPGTGNEQFF. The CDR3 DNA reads TGTGCCAGCAGCTTCCCCGGGACTGGCAATGAGCAGTTCTTC. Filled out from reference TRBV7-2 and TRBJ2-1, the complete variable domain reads GAGVSQSPSNKVTEKGKDVELRCDPISGHTALYWYRQSLGQGLEFLIYFQGNSAPDKSGLPSDRFSAERTGGSVSTLTIQRTQQEDSAVYLCASSFPGTGNEQFFGPGTRLTVL.

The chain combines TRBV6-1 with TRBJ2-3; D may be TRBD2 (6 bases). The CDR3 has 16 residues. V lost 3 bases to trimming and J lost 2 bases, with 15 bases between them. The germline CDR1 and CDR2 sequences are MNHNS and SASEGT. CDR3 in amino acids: CASSEEGGISTDTQYF. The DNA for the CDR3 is TGTGCCAGCAGTGAGGAGGGAGGTATTTCCACAGATACGCAGTATTTT.

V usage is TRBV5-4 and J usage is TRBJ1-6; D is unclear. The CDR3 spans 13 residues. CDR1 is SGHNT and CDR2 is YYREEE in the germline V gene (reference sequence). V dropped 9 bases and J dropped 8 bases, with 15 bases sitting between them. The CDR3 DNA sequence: TGTGCCATCCAAAACGACTGGGATTCACCCCTCCACTTT. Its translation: CAIQNDWDSPLHF.

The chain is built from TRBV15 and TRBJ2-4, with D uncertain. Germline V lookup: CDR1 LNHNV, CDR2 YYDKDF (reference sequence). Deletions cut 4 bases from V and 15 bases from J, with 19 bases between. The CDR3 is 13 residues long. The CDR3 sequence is CATSTKDALVAYF. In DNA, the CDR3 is TGTGCCACCAGCACTAAAGACGCCCTCGTAGCGTACTTC.

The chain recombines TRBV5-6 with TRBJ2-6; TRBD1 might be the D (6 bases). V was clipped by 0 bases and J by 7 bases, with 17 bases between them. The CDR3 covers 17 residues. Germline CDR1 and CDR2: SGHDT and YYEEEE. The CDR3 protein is CASSLAVDSLGANVLTF. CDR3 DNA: TGTGCCAGCAGCTTGGCGGTGGACAGTCTGGGAGCCAACGTCCTGACTTTC.

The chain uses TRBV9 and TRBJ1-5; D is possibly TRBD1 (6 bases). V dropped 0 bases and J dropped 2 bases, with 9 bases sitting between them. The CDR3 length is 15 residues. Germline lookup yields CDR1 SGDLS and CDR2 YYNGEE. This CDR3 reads CASSVGGHGNQPQHF. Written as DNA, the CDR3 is TGTGCCAGCAGCGTAGGGGGGCATGGCAATCAGCCCCAGCATTTT.

Here the CDR3 reads CASSESGRGDTQYF. CDR3 sequence (DNA): TGTGCCAGCAGTGAATCGGGGAGAGGAGATACGCAGTATTTT. V usage is TRBV6-1 and J usage is TRBJ2-3; TRBD2 might be the D (5 bases). This CDR3 region has 14 residues. The V end was cut by 2 bases, the J end by 5 bases, with 11 bases between. CDR1 is MNHNS, CDR2 SASEGT, per germline.

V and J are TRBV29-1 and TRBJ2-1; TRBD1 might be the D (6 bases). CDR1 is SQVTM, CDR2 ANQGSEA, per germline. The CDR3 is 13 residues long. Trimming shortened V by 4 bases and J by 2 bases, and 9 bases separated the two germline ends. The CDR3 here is CSVGQGPYNEQFF. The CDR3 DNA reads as TGCAGCGTTGGTCAGGGGCCCTACAATGAGCAGTTCTTC.

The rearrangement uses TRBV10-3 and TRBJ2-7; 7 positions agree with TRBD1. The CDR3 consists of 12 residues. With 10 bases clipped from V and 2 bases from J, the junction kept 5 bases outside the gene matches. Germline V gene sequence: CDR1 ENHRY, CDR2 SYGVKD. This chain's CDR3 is CATGTATYEQYF. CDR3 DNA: TGTGCCACTGGGACAGCTACCTACGAGCAGTACTTC.